This T cell receptor beta chain appears in the sequencing data of a study of blood T cells in healthy people across ages. Germline V gene data show CDR1 as ENHRY and CDR2 as SYGVKD. The CDR3 runs 15 residues. V was trimmed by 8 bases and J by 4 bases, leaving 15 bases between them. Then a second PCR, running about 6 to 12 cycles, was carried out with a sample-barcoded 5' primer and a J-beta primer mix. Each CDR3 protein gets one entry after TCRdb re-called the 5' RACE reads with MiXCR. The sample carries about 640,000 distinct CDR3 sequences, about 53% recorded once. The chain employs TRBV10-3 and TRBJ1-6; TRBD1 might be the D (5 bases). The clonotype originates from a man in his 60s in good health. Material: blood. DNA of the CDR3: TGTGCCATCGGAGCTGGGGCAGGGTATAATTCACCCCTCCACTTT. The encoded protein is CAIGAGAGYNSPLHF.